This TCR beta chain was captured in a study of cytomegalovirus exposure and HLA in healthy donors. The overall study: The 120 or so validation repertoires used a platform that matched the one used for the 550 to 800 first-cohort repertoires, as a later analysis reported.

The table came from immunoSEQ multiplex PCR; TCRdb's copy has only in-frame clones and leaves some out. The sample has approximately 240,000 clones; around nine tenths are singletons. Sequenced material: PBMCs. The receptor's source is a woman in her late teens or twenties in good health and CMV-seronegative.

The CDR3 region is CASSYLGQGLGGYTF. Here the CDR3 DNA reads TGTGCCAGCAGTTACTTGGGACAGGGGCTAGGTGGCTACACCTTC. The genes are TRBV6-5 and TRBJ1-2, with 10 bases fitting TRBD1. The CDR3 covers 15 residues. Germline V CDR1 and CDR2: MNHEY, SVGAGI. The V and J ends lost 1 base and 7 bases, in that order; junction bases with no gene match: 6.